The 9 T cell receptor beta chains in this list originate from one sample, sequenced in a study of blood T cell repertoires in COVID-19. Assay: immunoSEQ multiplex PCR; the TCRdb copy retains only in-frame clones and omits some. The data hold tens of thousands of clones, with around 84% observed a single time. Sequenced: peripheral blood. The receptors derive from a man in his 60s with acute or convalescent COVID-19.

The chain employs TRBV7-9 and TRBJ2-5; 8 positions match TRBD2. The CDR3 consists of 16 residues. Germline V lookup: CDR1 SEHNR, CDR2 FQNEAQ (reference sequence). The V segment lost 5 bases and the J segment 3 bases; nucleotides outside the gene matches: 11. The CDR3 is CASSLNLAGPEETQYF. The CDR3 bases are TGTGCCAGCAGCCTCAATTTAGCGGGGCCGGAAGAGACCCAGTACTTC.

This clone was counted once. The chain joins TRBV25-1 to TRBJ2-2; 7 bases map to TRBD1. J lost 8 bases, V lost 4 bases, and 4 bases had no gene match. Per germline, CDR1 MGHDK and CDR2 SYGVNS. The CDR3 has 13 amino acids. CDR3 loop: CASSVPGQGELFF. The CDR3 region has the DNA TGTGCCAGCAGTGTCCCGGGACAGGGGGAGCTGTTTTTT.

The table lists this clone with a count of one. The chain carries TRBV18 and TRBJ2-2, with a weak D call TRBD1 (6 bases). From germline, CDR1 is KGHSH and CDR2 LQKENI. V was pared by 3 bases and J by 1 base, with 9 bases between. CDR3 length: 15 amino acids. In DNA, the CDR3 is TGTGCCAGCTCACCTGAGACAGGGAACACCGGGGAGCTGTTTTTT. Amino acid sequence: CASSPETGNTGELFF. The full variable domain, in which reference TRBV18 and TRBJ2-2 provide the parts outside the CDR3, is NAGVMQNPRHLVRRRGQEARLRCSPMKGHSHVYWYRQLPEEGLKFMVYLQKENIIDESGMPKERFSAEFPKEGPSILRIQQVVRGDSAAYFCASSPETGNTGELFFGEGSRLTVL.

The chain is built from TRBV5-1 and TRBJ2-7; D is ambiguous. This CDR3 has 15 amino acids. V lost 4 bases and J lost 3, with 17 bases in between. CDR1 and CDR2 (germline): SGHRS, YFSETQ. CDR3 DNA sequence: TGCGCCAGCAGCGCCGGCGGCGGAACCCTCTACGAGCAGTACTTC. Its protein product is CASSAGGGTLYEQYF.

In this sample, this clone turned up a few times. This chain links TRBV20-1 with TRBJ2-4; D uncertain. Trimming took off 0 bases at V and 7 bases at J, with 4 bases between the two ends. Germline CDR1 is DFQATT and CDR2 is SNEGSKA (reference sequence). The CDR3 runs to 11 residues. The CDR3 reads CSARDRNIQYF. DNA of the CDR3: TGCAGTGCTAGAGATCGTAACATTCAGTACTTC.

This chain links TRBV2 with TRBJ2-7; possibly TRBD2 for D (5 bases). Trimming removed 6 bases at V and 8 bases at J, with 14 bases between. Germline CDR1 reads SNHLY; CDR2 reads FYNNEI. The CDR3 is 12 residues long. The CDR3 DNA reads as TGTGCCAGCAGCGCCGACTATTTCAAGCAGTACTTC. Its translation is CASSADYFKQYF.

The chain links TRBV5-1 to TRBJ1-4, with 7 bases lining up with TRBD1. This CDR3 comprises 14 residues. With V trimmed by 2 bases and J by 10 bases, 8 bases remained unmatched. Germline CDR1 SGHRS, CDR2 YFSETQ. CDR3 DNA sequence: TGCGCCAGCAGCTTATATGTACAGGGGCGAAAACTGTTTTTT. The encoded protein is CASSLYVQGRKLFF. Full variable domain (missing parts from reference TRBV5-1 and TRBJ1-4): KAGVTQTPRYLIKTRGQQVTLSCSPISGHRSVSWYQQTPGQGLQFLFEYFSETQRNKGNFPGRFSGRQFSNSRSEMNVSTLELGDSALYLCASSLYVQGRKLFFGSGTQLSVL.

This clone came up a few times. The chain employs TRBV5-1 and TRBJ2-1; 7 bases map to TRBD2. The CDR3 loop spans 15 amino acids. Germline assignment: CDR1 SGHRS and CDR2 YFSETQ. Losses at the gene ends were 0 bases for V and 9 bases for J; bases not matched to a gene: 9. CDR3 bases: TGCGCCAGCAGCTTGGGACTTACTAGCGCCGTTGAGCAGTTCTTC. Its protein product is CASSLGLTSAVEQFF.

This chain joins TRBV10-1 and TRBJ1-6; possible D gene TRBD1, 5 bases. Germline CDR1 reads WNHNN; CDR2 reads SYGVQD (reference sequence). The CDR3 has 17 amino acids. Trimming pared 4 bases from V and 0 bases from J, leaving 13 bases between. The CDR3 nucleotides are TGCGCCAGCAGTGGGACGGGGGGGAGCTCCTATAATTCACCCCTCCACTTT. Amino acid sequence: CASSGTGGSSYNSPLHF.